These T cell receptor beta chains were read from a single sample in a study of blood T cell repertoires in COVID-19. Clones were read by immunoSEQ multiplex PCR, and TCRdb kept only the in-frame ones, dropping some. The sample contains over 95,000 clones, 81% of which appear only once. The sequenced sample consisted of peripheral blood. The receptors stem from a human donor in a cohort sampled during active COVID-19. Each CDR3 is given with its conserved first and last residue. Fields, in order: clone size, J gene, D gene, V gene, CDR3 protein, CDR3 DNA. The D gene is left open where the match is weak. The listing skips clone size in some rows; elsewhere it reads once, few, many or a size class.

abundance: NA; j_gene: TRBJ2-3; d_gene: TRBD2; v_gene: TRBV29-1; CDR3aa: CSVEGTSGGVWSTDTQYF; CDR3nt: TGCAGCGTTGAAGGGACTAGCGGGGGAGTTTGGAGTACAGATACGCAGTATTTT
abundance: NA; j_gene: TRBJ2-7; d_gene: TRBD1; v_gene: TRBV19; CDR3aa: CASSTGTGFYEQYF; CDR3nt: TGTGCCAGTAGTACCGGGACAGGTTTTTACGAGCAGTACTTC
abundance: NA; j_gene: TRBJ1-1; d_gene: NA; v_gene: TRBV20-1; CDR3aa: CSARDPGEAFF; CDR3nt: TGCAGTGCTAGAGACCCCGGGGAAGCTTTCTTT
abundance: NA; j_gene: TRBJ1-3; d_gene: NA; v_gene: TRBV7-2; CDR3aa: CASSAWTGNTIYF; CDR3nt: TGTGCCAGCAGCGCATGGACAGGAAACACCATATATTTT
abundance: NA; j_gene: TRBJ1-2; d_gene: TRBD1; v_gene: TRBV19; CDR3aa: CASSPGTGLLYGYTF; CDR3nt: TGTGCCAGTAGCCCCGGGACAGGGTTACTCTATGGCTACACCTTC
abundance: NA; j_gene: TRBJ2-7; d_gene: TRBD1; v_gene: TRBV7-9; CDR3aa: CASSLQGAGYEQYF; CDR3nt: TGTGCCAGCAGTTTACAGGGGGCTGGCTACGAGCAGTACTTC
abundance: NA; j_gene: TRBJ1-1; d_gene: NA; v_gene: TRBV7-2; CDR3aa: CASSLALEAFF; CDR3nt: TGTGCCAGCAGCTTAGCTCTCGAAGCTTTCTTT
abundance: few; j_gene: TRBJ2-1; d_gene: TRBD2; v_gene: TRBV9; CDR3aa: CASSGAGANEQFF; CDR3nt: TGTGCCAGCAGCGGGGCGGGAGCCAATGAGCAGTTCTTC
abundance: NA; j_gene: TRBJ2-5; d_gene: TRBD1; v_gene: TRBV14; CDR3aa: CASGQGIMVQGETQYF; CDR3nt: TGTGCCAGCGGACAGGGGATCATGGTACAGGGAGAGACCCAGTACTTC
abundance: NA; j_gene: TRBJ1-2; d_gene: NA; v_gene: TRBV7-8; CDR3aa: CASSPGTSNYGYTF; CDR3nt: TGTGCCAGCAGCCCGGGGACATCCAACTATGGCTACACCTTC
abundance: NA; j_gene: TRBJ2-4; d_gene: NA; v_gene: TRBV11-2; CDR3aa: CASSLVGGASPVAKNIQYF; CDR3nt: TGTGCCAGCAGCTTGGTTGGGGGGGCCAGCCCGGTAGCCAAAAACATTCAGTACTTC
abundance: NA; j_gene: TRBJ2-7; d_gene: TRBD2; v_gene: TRBV5-4; CDR3aa: CASSPAGGSTYEQYF; CDR3nt: TGTGCCAGCAGCCCCGCGGGGGGTAGTACCTACGAGCAGTACTTC
abundance: NA; j_gene: TRBJ2-1; d_gene: NA; v_gene: TRBV7-9; CDR3aa: CASSISWSDEQFF; CDR3nt: TGTGCCAGCAGCATAAGCTGGAGCGATGAGCAGTTCTTC
abundance: NA; j_gene: TRBJ1-1; d_gene: NA; v_gene: TRBV19; CDR3aa: CASPKPGNTEAFF; CDR3nt: TGTGCCAGCCCAAAGCCGGGGAACACTGAAGCTTTCTTT
abundance: NA; j_gene: TRBJ2-3; d_gene: TRBD1; v_gene: TRBV5-5; CDR3aa: CASSPQGAYTQYF; CDR3nt: TGTGCCAGCAGCCCACAGGGGGCTTATACGCAGTATTTT
abundance: NA; j_gene: TRBJ1-5; d_gene: TRBD1; v_gene: TRBV6-6; CDR3aa: CASSPTGGINQPQHF; CDR3nt: TGTGCCAGCTCCCCGACAGGGGGTATCAATCAGCCCCAGCATTTT
abundance: NA; j_gene: TRBJ2-1; d_gene: NA; v_gene: TRBV11-3; CDR3aa: CASSFERQEQFF; CDR3nt: TGTGCCAGCAGCTTTGAAAGACAAGAGCAGTTCTTC
abundance: NA; j_gene: TRBJ1-6; d_gene: NA; v_gene: TRBV18; CDR3aa: CASHPPASYSPLHF; CDR3nt: TGTGCCAGCCACCCCCCCGCGTCCTATTCACCCCTCCACTTT
abundance: NA; j_gene: TRBJ2-7; d_gene: TRBD2; v_gene: TRBV19; CDR3aa: CASSELAGGSYEQYF; CDR3nt: TGTGCCAGTTCCGAGCTAGCGGGAGGGTCCTACGAGCAGTACTTC
abundance: once; j_gene: TRBJ2-3; d_gene: NA; v_gene: TRBV5-3; CDR3aa: CATKRWIGQYF; CDR3nt: TGTGCCACAAAGAGGTGGATAGGGCAGTATTTT
abundance: NA; j_gene: TRBJ1-2; d_gene: NA; v_gene: TRBV19; CDR3aa: CASSITVQNYGYTF; CDR3nt: TGTGCCAGTAGTATTACAGTTCAGAACTATGGCTACACCTTC
abundance: NA; j_gene: TRBJ1-2; d_gene: TRBD1; v_gene: TRBV5-1; CDR3aa: CASSWTGGYGYTF; CDR3nt: TGCGCCAGCAGCTGGACAGGGGGCTATGGCTACACCTTC
abundance: few; j_gene: TRBJ2-7; d_gene: NA; v_gene: TRBV18; CDR3aa: CASSQARDNEQYF; CDR3nt: TGTGCCAGCTCACAAGCGAGGGATAACGAGCAGTACTTC
abundance: NA; j_gene: TRBJ2-3; d_gene: TRBD1; v_gene: TRBV6-4; CDR3aa: CASSVRDRGTDTQYF; CDR3nt: TGTGCCAGCAGTGTCCGGGACAGGGGCACAGATACGCAGTATTTT
abundance: few; j_gene: TRBJ2-5; d_gene: NA; v_gene: TRBV7-2; CDR3aa: CASSLSDGRSETQYF; CDR3nt: TGTGCCAGCAGCTTATCCGACGGGAGAAGTGAGACCCAGTACTTC
abundance: once; j_gene: TRBJ2-1; d_gene: TRBD1; v_gene: TRBV11-2; CDR3aa: CASSDEGASYYNEQFF; CDR3nt: TGTGCCAGCAGCGATGAGGGGGCTAGTTACTACAATGAGCAGTTCTTC
abundance: NA; j_gene: TRBJ1-3; d_gene: NA; v_gene: TRBV7-9; CDR3aa: CASSLASNSGNTIYF; CDR3nt: TGTGCCAGCAGCTTAGCGTCCAACTCTGGAAACACCATATATTTT
abundance: NA; j_gene: TRBJ2-5; d_gene: NA; v_gene: TRBV7-2; CDR3aa: CASSLVKGSVTQYF; CDR3nt: TGTGCCAGCAGCCTAGTGAAGGGGTCCGTAACCCAGTACTTC
abundance: NA; j_gene: TRBJ1-6; d_gene: TRBD1; v_gene: TRBV19; CDR3aa: CASSMDRRDNSPLHF; CDR3nt: TGTGCCAGTAGTATGGACAGGAGAGATAATTCACCCCTCCACTTT
abundance: NA; j_gene: TRBJ1-2; d_gene: TRBD1; v_gene: TRBV7-9; CDR3aa: CASSSGTGARLYGYTF; CDR3nt: TGTGCCAGCAGCAGCGGGACAGGGGCGCGTCTCTATGGCTACACCTTC
abundance: NA; j_gene: TRBJ1-2; d_gene: NA; v_gene: TRBV28; CDR3aa: CASSLVQKDYGYTF; CDR3nt: TGTGCCAGCAGTTTAGTACAGAAGGACTATGGCTACACCTTC
abundance: NA; j_gene: TRBJ1-2; d_gene: NA; v_gene: TRBV28; CDR3aa: CASSLDIPNYGYTF; CDR3nt: TGTGCCAGCAGTTTAGACATTCCTAACTATGGCTACACCTTC